This TCR beta chain was sequenced in a study of shared clonotypes between healthy human individuals. Using immunoSEQ multiplex PCR, the repertoire was profiled, and TCRdb retains in-frame clones only, with some absent. The sample holds approximately 640,000 clones, approximately 79% seen once. This CDR3 spans 15 amino acids. The germline V gene has CDR1 MDHEN and CDR2 SYDVKM. Trimming shortened V by 2 bases and J by 6 bases, and 14 bases separated the two germline ends. This sequence was found in a woman in her 30s in good health. V is TRBV28 and J is TRBJ2-4; D perhaps matches TRBD1 (6 bases). Material: memory CD4+ T cells sorted from blood. Subset indicated: CD45RA-negative fraction. The CDR3 reads CASSLPGDVGNIQYF. The CDR3, as DNA: TGTGCCAGCAGTTTACCAGGGGATGTGGGAAACATTCAGTACTTC. The whole variable domain, remainder taken from reference TRBV28 and TRBJ2-4, is DVKVTQSSRYLVKRTGEKVFLECVQDMDHENMFWYRQDPGLGLRLIYFSYDVKMKEKGDIPEGYSVSREKKERFSLILESASTNQTSMYLCASSLPGDVGNIQYFGAGTRLSVL.